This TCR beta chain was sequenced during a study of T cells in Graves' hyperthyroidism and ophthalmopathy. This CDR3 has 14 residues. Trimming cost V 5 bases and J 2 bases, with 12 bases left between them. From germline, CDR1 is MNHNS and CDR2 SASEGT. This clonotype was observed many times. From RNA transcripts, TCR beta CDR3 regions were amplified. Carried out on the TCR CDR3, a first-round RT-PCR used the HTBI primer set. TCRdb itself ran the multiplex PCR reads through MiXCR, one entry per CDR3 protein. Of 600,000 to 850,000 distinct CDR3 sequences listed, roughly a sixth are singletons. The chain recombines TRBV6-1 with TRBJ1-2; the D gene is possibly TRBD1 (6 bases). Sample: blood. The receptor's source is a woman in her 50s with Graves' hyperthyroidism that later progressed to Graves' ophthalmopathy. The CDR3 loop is CASSSNRANYGYTF. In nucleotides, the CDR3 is TGTGCCAGCAGTTCAAACAGGGCCAACTATGGCTACACCTTC.